This record looks at one T cell receptor beta chain sequence and its context. Its antigen is not known. Only in-frame clones appear in the TCRdb table, and some are missing; sequencing was by immunoSEQ multiplex PCR. The table shows fewer than 25,000 clones, with around 50% occurring only once. The sample is drawn from a study of radiation and T cells in renal cell carcinoma. CDR1 is SQVTM and CDR2 is ANQGSEA in the germline V gene. V lost 4 bases, J lost 6 bases, and 16 bases lay in between. CDR3 length: 13 amino acids. Study results and limitations: Irradiated tumors had higher TCR clonality than control tumors. Dominant CDR3 motifs were more common in irradiated tumors than controls.

Treatment described: treatment-naive control, cytoreductive nephrectomy. Treatment-naive patients without radiation supplied the control tumors at nephrectomy. The tumor was a clear cell renal cell carcinoma. The chain couples TRBV29-1 to TRBJ2-7; the D is unclear. The receptor comes from a human donor with renal cell carcinoma. The material sequenced was tumor tissue, taken from a patient whose treatment was nephrectomy without radiotherapy. This chain's CDR3 is CSVGLRALSEQYF. CDR3 nucleotide sequence: TGCAGCGTTGGGCTCCGGGCCCTCTCCGAGCAGTACTTC.